This is a list of T cell receptor beta chains from one sample in a study of T cells after yellow fever vaccination. TCRdb re-analysed the 5' RACE reads in MiXCR, keeping a single row per CDR3 protein. The sample yields over 300,000 distinct CDR3 sequences, 3% to 4.5% seen once. This specimen consisted of PBMCs, obtained on the day of the yellow fever booster vaccination. The receptors were gathered from a man aged 18 to 35 who received the YFV17D yellow fever vaccine. The CDR3 runs from the conserved cysteine through the conserved F or W. Each record gives: clone size, J gene, V gene, CDR3 protein. Size is omitted from some rows. Given values are once, few, many or a class for expanded clones.

>NA|TRBJ1-6|TRBV4-3
CASSQESGLINSPLHF
>many|TRBJ2-1|TRBV7-3
CASSLTGTGYNEQFF
>many|TRBJ1-3|TRBV5-1
CASSPGVYSGNTIYF
>NA|TRBJ2-7|TRBV7-9
CASRLGVYEQYF
>many|TRBJ1-1|TRBV11-2
CASSPTYLNTEAFF
>many|TRBJ1-2|TRBV29-1
CSAKPDSTYGYTF
>few|TRBJ1-3|TRBV12-3/TRBV12-4
CASKEGSGGNTIYF
>many|TRBJ2-7|TRBV3-1
CASSQAPGQNYEQYF
>many|TRBJ2-5|TRBV7-2
CASSLGVSGGQETQYF
>few|TRBJ2-7|TRBV5-1
CASSLDSGIGAYEQYF
>few|TRBJ2-7|TRBV5-1
CASSSLGRGRYEQYF
>few|TRBJ1-1|TRBV5-1
CASSLRGAATEAFF
>NA|TRBJ2-3|TRBV13
CASSFPGVDSTDTQYF
>many|TRBJ1-2|TRBV28
CASADRTVYYGYTF
>many|TRBJ2-7|TRBV5-1
CASSLVQGASDEQYF
>few|TRBJ2-4|TRBV7-2
CASSLELAIAKNIQYF
>many|TRBJ1-5|TRBV7-9
CASSVFGSNQPQHF
>NA|TRBJ1-1|TRBV27
CASNSRRQGVGAFF
>NA|TRBJ2-3|TRBV7-8
CASSARRDYSDTQYF
>few|TRBJ2-2|TRBV7-2
CASREVRLTNTGELFF
>many|TRBJ2-7|TRBV5-1
CASSLDIGDEQYF
>many|TRBJ2-7|TRBV30
CAWSLGGEQYF
>many|TRBJ1-2|TRBV18
CASSPRTGPFAANGYTF
>few|TRBJ1-2|TRBV4-3
CASSPDRGPRWLYGYTF
>many|TRBJ1-2|TRBV5-5
CASSSPTGGYYGYTF
>NA|TRBJ2-3|TRBV20-1
CSAGGSGTGGFGDTQYF
>many|TRBJ1-2|TRBV3-1
CASSQNGGAAGGYTF
>few|TRBJ1-2|TRBV18
CASSPPLTGTGGRYTF
>few|TRBJ2-1|TRBV5-1
CASSLYGGQTYEQFF
>NA|TRBJ2-3|TRBV29-1
CSVGTTTDTQYF
>many|TRBJ2-5|TRBV27
CASSLRTGESAQYF
>few|TRBJ2-5|TRBV4-3
CASSQALSWTEETQYF
>NA|TRBJ2-2|TRBV7-9
CASSLTGATGELFF
>few|TRBJ2-1|TRBV18
CASSYRGNEQFF
>many|TRBJ2-3|TRBV5-1
CASSTSWPSTDTQYF
>many|TRBJ2-2|TRBV5-1
CASWVGLAANTGELFF
>few|TRBJ2-2|TRBV6-5
CASSQGGGELFF
>NA|TRBJ2-4|TRBV5-6
CASRLGTLAKKIQYF
>many|TRBJ2-5|TRBV7-8
CASSLALAAYGAETQYF
>many|TRBJ2-2|TRBV5-1
CASSEGPWGGGELFF
>many|TRBJ1-2|TRBV5-1
CASSRRQGPDGYTF
>many|TRBJ2-3|TRBV5-1
CASSLAVRVRSYRSSSPDTQYF